This TCR beta chain originates from a study of synovial regulatory T cells in juvenile arthritis. The CDR3 runs to 12 residues. The DNA is not on file. Germline V gives CDR1 SGHRS, CDR2 YFSETQ. Libraries were prepared by immunoSEQ multiplex PCR; TCRdb keeps only in-frame clonotypes and omits some of them. Its listing shows roughly 3,000 clones. The synovial samples were synovial fluid, paired with peripheral blood from each active arthritis patient. According to its frequency, this clone is medium-sized. Sequencing was done on a sample of Treg cells from the synovium. The clonotype comes from a donor younger than 30 with juvenile idiopathic arthritis. V and J are TRBV5-1 and TRBJ2-7; the TCRdb call, TRBD2, lacks DNA for checking. The CDR3 sequence is CASSLTAYEQYF.